Shown below are 18 T cell receptor beta chains from a single sample sequenced in a study of T cells in Graves' hyperthyroidism and ophthalmopathy. RNA transcripts yielded amplified TCR beta CDR3 regions. The primer set for the first-round RT-PCR of the TCR CDR3 was HTBI. TCRdb used MiXCR to reprocess the multiplex PCR reads, holding one entry per CDR3 protein. The sample consists of more than 550,000 distinct CDR3 sequences, approximately 15% of them appearing once. Sample: blood. The receptors come from a man aged 50-60 years with Graves' hyperthyroidism.

The V and J genes are TRBV12-3 or TRBV12-4 and TRBJ2-3; D gene ambiguous. The V gene lost 7 bases and the J gene lost 5 bases, with 10 bases spanning the gap. This CDR3 is built from 12 residues. CDR3 sequence reads: CASTVMGDTQYF. The CDR3 nucleotides read TGTGCCAGCACCGTAATGGGAGATACGCAGTATTTT.

The chain couples TRBV7-8 to TRBJ2-1; no clear D. The V gene lost 5 bases and the J gene lost 0 bases, with 17 bases spanning the gap. This CDR3 comprises 17 residues. Germline V gene sequence: CDR1 SGHVS, CDR2 FQNEAQ. CDR3 DNA sequence: TGTGCCAGCAGCGCCGAAGGTAGGTTTAGCTCCTACAATGAGCAGTTCTTC. Protein: CASSAEGRFSSYNEQFF.

This clonotype was seen a single time. The chain carries TRBV19 and TRBJ2-1; TRBD2 matches at 15 bases. This CDR3 is 16 amino acids long. Losses at the gene ends were 6 bases for V and 9 bases for J; bases not matched to a gene: 9. The germline V gene encodes CDR1 LNHDA and CDR2 SQIVND (reference sequence). CDR3 loop: CASSGTSGRFIFEQFF. CDR3 DNA sequence: TGTGCCAGTAGCGGGACTAGCGGGAGGTTTATTTTTGAGCAGTTCTTC.

This clonotype was picked up many times. This chain connects TRBV29-1 to TRBJ2-5; D possibly corresponds to TRBD2 (6 bases). Trimming shortened V by 4 bases and J by 1 base, and 13 bases separated the two germline ends. CDR1 SQVTM and CDR2 ANQGSEA come from the germline V gene. The CDR3 covers 14 residues. CDR3 coding DNA: TGCAGCGTTGGGATAGCGGTACTCCAAGAGACCCAGTACTTC. Translated: CSVGIAVLQETQYF.

The rearrangement links TRBV6-2 or TRBV6-3 to TRBJ2-5; D possibly corresponds to TRBD1 (7 bases). This CDR3 spans 13 amino acids. Deletions cut 5 bases from V and 12 bases from J, with 19 bases between. Germline V lookup: CDR1 MNHEY, CDR2 SVGEGT. CDR3 DNA sequence: TGTGCCAGCAGTCGGACAGGCCCTGGAGGGGAGTACTTC. Translation gives CASSRTGPGGEYF.

This clonotype was seen repeatedly, ten times or more. The rearrangement uses TRBV2 and TRBJ2-3, with TRBD1 matching 8 bases. Germline V gene lookup returns CDR1 SNHLY and CDR2 FYNNEI. V trimming: 5 bases; J trimming: 1 base; junction bases outside the gene matches: 2. CDR3 length: 14 amino acids. CDR3 residues: CASSRGQGTDTQYF. The CDR3 DNA is TGTGCCAGCAGTCGGGGACAGGGCACAGATACGCAGTATTTT.

J is TRBJ1-1 and V is TRBV7-9, with D possibly matching TRBD1 (6 bases). Trimming removed 4 bases from V and 5 bases from J, with 20 bases in between. The CDR3 runs 16 residues. The germline V gene has CDR1 SEHNR and CDR2 FQNEAQ (reference sequence). The CDR3 loop reads CASSSPTGRGFTEAFF. The CDR3 region has the DNA TGTGCCAGCAGCTCGCCGACGGGCAGGGGTTTTACTGAAGCTTTCTTT. Full variable domain (rest looked up from reference TRBV7-9 and TRBJ1-1): DTGVSQNPRHKITKRGQNVTFRCDPISEHNRLYWYRQTLGQGPEFLTYFQNEAQLEKSRLLSDRFSAERPKGSFSTLEIQRTEQGDSAMYLCASSSPTGRGFTEAFFGQGTRLTVV.

In this sample, this clonotype turned up many times. The chain recombines TRBV28 with TRBJ1-2; the D is unclear. The CDR3 is made up of 11 amino acids. Trimming removed 6 bases from V and 7 bases from J, with 9 bases in between. The germline CDR1 and CDR2 sequences are MDHEN and SYDVKM. CDR3 in amino acids: CASSDDSGYTF. The DNA for the CDR3 is TGTGCCAGCAGCGACGACTCTGGCTACACCTTC.

This clonotype was seen more than once but under ten times. The chain is built from TRBV19 and TRBJ1-3, with D possibly matching TRBD1 (5 bases). CDR3 length equals 17 residues. V was shortened by 6 bases and J by 2 bases, with 20 bases between the two germline ends. Germline loops: CDR1 LNHDA, CDR2 SQIVND (reference sequence). The CDR3 DNA sequence: TGTGCCAGTAGGATTCCGGGACCCTTAGGCACTGGAAACACCATATATTTT. Translating it yields CASRIPGPLGTGNTIYF.

The chain has TRBV6-1 and TRBJ2-7, with D tentatively TRBD1 (5 bases). Germline CDR1 is MNHNS and CDR2 is SASEGT. The CDR3 extends over 13 amino acids. The V end was cut by 7 bases, the J end by 2 bases, with 12 bases between. The CDR3 DNA follows: TGTGCCAGCACCGACAGTTTAACCTACGAGCAGTACTTC. Its protein is CASTDSLTYEQYF.

There are a few counts of this clonotype. This chain uses TRBV20-1 with TRBJ2-1; possibly TRBD2 for D (5 bases). Germline V gives CDR1 DFQATT, CDR2 SNEGSKA (reference sequence). The CDR3 loop spans 13 amino acids. Trimming took off 5 bases at V and 2 bases at J, with 10 bases between the two ends. The CDR3 sequence: CSARSAAYNEQFF. In DNA form, the CDR3 reads TGCAGTGCTCGTAGCGCAGCCTACAATGAGCAGTTCTTC.

This clonotype was detected a few times. The chain recombines TRBV15 with TRBJ1-1; D may be TRBD1 (5 bases). V lost 4 bases to trimming and J lost 0 bases, with 9 bases between them. This CDR3 comprises 14 residues. From germline, CDR1 is LNHNV and CDR2 YYDKDF (reference sequence). In DNA, the CDR3 is TGTGCCACCAGCAAGACAGACTTGAACACTGAAGCTTTCTTT. Translation: CATSKTDLNTEAFF.

This clonotype turned up a few times. This rearrangement joins TRBV19 to TRBJ1-2; D not resolved. CDR1 is LNHDA and CDR2 is SQIVND in the germline V gene (reference sequence). CDR3 length: 15 amino acids. V lost 6 bases to trimming and J lost 7 bases, with 21 bases between them. CDR3 nucleotides: TGTGCCAGTAGCCCCCACGGACGTAAAGGAGGTGGCTACACCTTC. Amino acid sequence: CASSPHGRKGGGYTF.

The chain uses TRBV29-1 and TRBJ1-1, with D maybe TRBD1 (5 bases). This CDR3 region has 15 residues. Germline V gives CDR1 SQVTM, CDR2 ANQGSEA. Trimming left V 0 bases short and J 2 bases short, with 13 bases between. The DNA for the CDR3 is TGCAGCGTTGAAGATAGAGGGGTCTTAAACACTGAAGCTTTCTTT. This encodes CSVEDRGVLNTEAFF. Based on the CDR3 plus reference TRBV29-1 and TRBJ1-1, the full variable domain is SAVISQKPSRDICQRGTSLTIQCQVDSQVTMMFWYRQQPGQSLTLIATANQGSEATYESGFVIDKFPISRPNLTFSTLTVSNMSPEDSSIYLCSVEDRGVLNTEAFFGQGTRLTVV.

This chain joins TRBV5-1 and TRBJ2-1; 10 positions agree with TRBD2. Germline loops: CDR1 SGHRS, CDR2 YFSETQ. V trimming: 0 bases; J trimming: 6 bases; junction bases outside the gene matches: 12. CDR3 size: 18 residues. DNA for the CDR3: TGCGCCAGCAGCTTGGCCGCGGGTAGCGGGAGGAGAGTCAATGAGCAGTTCTTC. As protein: CASSLAAGSGRRVNEQFF.

The chain links TRBV28 to TRBJ1-2; D unresolved. Trimming stripped 5 bases from V and 3 bases from J, with 16 bases between. This CDR3 spans 15 amino acids. Germline lookup yields CDR1 MDHEN and CDR2 SYDVKM. The CDR3 reads CASSLTGRVDYGYTF. DNA of the CDR3: TGTGCCAGCAGTCTTACGGGGAGAGTCGACTATGGCTACACCTTC.

This clonotype was counted ten times or more. The chain carries TRBV28 and TRBJ2-1; D is unclear. The CDR3 length is 13 residues. The V end was cut by 3 bases, the J end by 4 bases, with 7 bases between. CDR1 MDHEN and CDR2 SYDVKM come from the germline V gene. CDR3 loop: CASSFGQYNEQFF. The CDR3 DNA reads TGTGCCAGCAGTTTCGGGCAATACAATGAGCAGTTCTTC.

This clonotype was recorded at least ten times. The V call is TRBV19, the J call TRBJ1-4; 7 nucleotides agree with TRBD1. Per germline, CDR1 LNHDA and CDR2 SQIVND (reference sequence). The CDR3 is 14 amino acids. J was trimmed by 4 bases and V by 5 bases; bases with no gene match: 4. In nucleotides, the CDR3 is TGTGCCAGTAGTCCGGGACAGATTAATGAAAAACTGTTTTTT. As protein: CASSPGQINEKLFF.